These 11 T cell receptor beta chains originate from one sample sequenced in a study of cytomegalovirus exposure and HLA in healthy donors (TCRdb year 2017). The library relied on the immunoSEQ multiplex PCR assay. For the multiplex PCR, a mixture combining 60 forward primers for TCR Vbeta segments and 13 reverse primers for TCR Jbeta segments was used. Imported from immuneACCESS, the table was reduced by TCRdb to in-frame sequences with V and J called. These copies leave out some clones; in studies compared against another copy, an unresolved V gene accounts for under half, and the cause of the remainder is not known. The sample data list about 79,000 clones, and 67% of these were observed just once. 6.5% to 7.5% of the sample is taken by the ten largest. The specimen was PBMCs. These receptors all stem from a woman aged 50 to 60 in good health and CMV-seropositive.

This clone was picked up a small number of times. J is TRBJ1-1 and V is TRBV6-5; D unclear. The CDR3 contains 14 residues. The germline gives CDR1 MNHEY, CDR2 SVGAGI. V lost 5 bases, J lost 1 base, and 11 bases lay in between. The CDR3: CASSHDTENTEAFF. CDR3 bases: TGTGCCAGCAGTCATGATACAGAGAACACTGAAGCTTTCTTT.

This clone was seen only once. The CDR3: CASQQDGNSPLHF. The CDR3 coding sequence is TGTGCCTCCCAACAGGACGGAAATTCACCCCTCCACTTT. V gene TRBV25-1 combines with J gene TRBJ1-6, with D perhaps TRBD1 (5 bases). The CDR3 length is 13 residues. CDR1 and CDR2 (germline): MGHDK, SYGVNS. V lost 11 bases, J lost 7 bases, and 15 bases lay in between. The entire variable domain, with the rest obtained from reference TRBV25-1 and TRBJ1-6, is as follows: EADIYQTPRYLVIGTGKKITLECSQTMGHDKMYWYQQDPGMELHLIHYSYGVNSTEKGDLSSESTVSRIRTEHFPLTLESARPSHTSQYLCASQQDGNSPLHFGNGTRLTVT.

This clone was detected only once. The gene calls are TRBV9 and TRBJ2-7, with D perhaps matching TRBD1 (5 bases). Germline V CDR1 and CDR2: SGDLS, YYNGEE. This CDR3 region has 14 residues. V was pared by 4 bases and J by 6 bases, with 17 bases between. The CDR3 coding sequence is TGTGCCAGCAGCCCCAGGGAAAGTATCGGCGAGCAGTACTTC. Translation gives CASSPRESIGEQYF.

The CDR3, as DNA: TGTGCCAGCACCTCCGGGGGGAGGGCTGATAATTCACCCCTCCACTTT. It encodes CASTSGGRADNSPLHF. The chain couples TRBV5-6 to TRBJ1-6, with TRBD1 as a possible D gene (5 bases). CDR1 is SGHDT, CDR2 YYEEEE, per germline. The CDR3 has 16 amino acids. V lost 6 bases and J lost 5, with 18 bases in between.

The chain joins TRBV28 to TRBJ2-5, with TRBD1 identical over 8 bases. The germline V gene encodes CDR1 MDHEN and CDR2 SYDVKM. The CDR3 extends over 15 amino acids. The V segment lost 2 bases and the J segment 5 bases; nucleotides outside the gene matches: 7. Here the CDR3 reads CASSLSDRGWETQYF. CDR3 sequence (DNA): TGTGCCAGCAGTTTAAGCGACAGGGGATGGGAGACCCAGTACTTC.

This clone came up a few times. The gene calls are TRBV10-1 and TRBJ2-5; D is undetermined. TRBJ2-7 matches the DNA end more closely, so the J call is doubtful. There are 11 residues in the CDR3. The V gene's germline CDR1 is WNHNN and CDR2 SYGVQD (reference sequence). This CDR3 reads CASSDSYEQYF. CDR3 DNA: TGCGCCAGCAGTGATAGCTACGAGCAGTACTTC.

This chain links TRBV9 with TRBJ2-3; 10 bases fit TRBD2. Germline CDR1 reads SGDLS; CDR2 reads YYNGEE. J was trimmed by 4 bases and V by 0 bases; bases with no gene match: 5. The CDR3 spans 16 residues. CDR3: CASSVVRLAGPDTQYF. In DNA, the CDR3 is TGTGCCAGCAGCGTAGTACGACTAGCGGGTCCAGATACGCAGTATTTT. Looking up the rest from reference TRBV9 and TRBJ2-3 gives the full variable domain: DSGVTQTPKHLITATGQRVTLRCSPRSGDLSVYWYQQSLDQGLQFLIQYYNGEERAKGNILERFSAQQFPDLHSELNLSSLELGDSALYFCASSVVRLAGPDTQYFGPGTRLTVL.

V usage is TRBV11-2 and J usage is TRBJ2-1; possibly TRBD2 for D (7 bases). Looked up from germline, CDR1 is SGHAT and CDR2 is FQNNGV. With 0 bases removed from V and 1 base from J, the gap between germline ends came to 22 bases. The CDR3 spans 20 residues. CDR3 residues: CASSLDREYWGGLSYNEQFF. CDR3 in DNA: TGTGCCAGCAGCTTAGATCGGGAGTATTGGGGGGGCTTATCCTACAATGAGCAGTTCTTC. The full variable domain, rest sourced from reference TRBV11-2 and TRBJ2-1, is EAGVAQSPRYKIIEKRQSVAFWCNPISGHATLYWYQQILGQGPKLLIQFQNNGVVDDSQLPKDRFSAERLKGVDSTLKIQPAKLEDSAVYLCASSLDREYWGGLSYNEQFFGPGTRLTVL.

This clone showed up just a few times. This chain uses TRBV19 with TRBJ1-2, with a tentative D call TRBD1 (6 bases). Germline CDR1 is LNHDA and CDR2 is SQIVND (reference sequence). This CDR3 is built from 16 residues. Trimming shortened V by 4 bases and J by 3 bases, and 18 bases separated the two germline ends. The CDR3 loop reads CASSKTGQPLHYGYTF. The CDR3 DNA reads TGTGCCAGTAGTAAAACCGGACAGCCCTTACACTATGGCTACACCTTC. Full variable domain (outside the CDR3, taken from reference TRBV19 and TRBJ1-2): DGGITQSPKYLFRKEGQNVTLSCEQNLNHDAMYWYRQDPGQGLRLIYYSQIVNDFQKGDIAEGYSVSREKKESFPLTVTSAQKNPTAFYLCASSKTGQPLHYGYTFGSGTRLTVV.

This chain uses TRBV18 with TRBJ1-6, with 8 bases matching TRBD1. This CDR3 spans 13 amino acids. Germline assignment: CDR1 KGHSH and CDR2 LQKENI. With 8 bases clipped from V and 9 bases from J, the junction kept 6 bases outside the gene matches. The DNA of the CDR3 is TGTGCCAGCGAGGACAGGGACGGTTCACCCCTCCACTTT. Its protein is CASEDRDGSPLHF. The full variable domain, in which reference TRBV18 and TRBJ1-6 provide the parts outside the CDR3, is NAGVMQNPRHLVRRRGQEARLRCSPMKGHSHVYWYRQLPEEGLKFMVYLQKENIIDESGMPKERFSAEFPKEGPSILRIQQVVRGDSAAYFCASEDRDGSPLHFGNGTRLTVT.

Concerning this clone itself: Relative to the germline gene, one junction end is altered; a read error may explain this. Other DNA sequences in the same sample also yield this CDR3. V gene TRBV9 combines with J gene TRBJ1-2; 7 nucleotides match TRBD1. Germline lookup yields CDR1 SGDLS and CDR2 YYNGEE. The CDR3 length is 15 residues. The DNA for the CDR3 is TGCGCCAGCAGCCCTGGGACAGACATAGGGTATGGCTACACCTTC. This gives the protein CASSPGTDIGYGYTF.